These 26 T cell receptor beta chains were all obtained from the same sample, sequenced in a study of CD8+ T cells in alopecia areata. The treatment was: oral pan-JAK inhibitor, 5-10 mg twice daily. Following RNA extraction, reverse transcription yielded cDNA that acted as the sequencing template. Generated by immunoSEQ multiplex PCR, the TCRdb table keeps only in-frame clones and is missing some. Of roughly 190,000 clones listed, 55% to 70% are singletons. Sequences were derived from CD4+ T cells sorted from blood, sampled at week 4, from a patient treated with tofacitinib. The receptor source for this set is a human donor with alopecia areata.

This clone was found once. This chain links TRBV30 with TRBJ2-1; D not certain. The germline gives CDR1 GTSNPN, CDR2 SVGIG (reference sequence). The CDR3 has 11 residues. V lost 1 base, J lost 15 bases, and 13 bases lay in between. DNA of the CDR3: TGTGCCTGGAGTGATCTTAGGAGTGGGTTCTTC. It specifies CAWSDLRSGFF. The variable domain in full, with the rest retrieved from reference TRBV30 and TRBJ2-1, is SQTIHQWPATLVQPVGSPLSLECTVEGTSNPNLYWYRQAAGRGLQLLFYSVGIGQISSEVPQNLSASRPQDRQFILSSKKLLLSDSGFYLCAWSDLRSGFFGPGTRLTVL.

In this sample, this clone turned up a few times. The chain recombines TRBV19 with TRBJ2-5, with 8 bases aligning to TRBD1. This CDR3 comprises 15 residues. Germline V CDR1 and CDR2: LNHDA, SQIVND (reference sequence). V shed 5 bases and J 4 bases; nucleotides not matched to a gene: 9. CDR3 nucleotides: TGTGCCAGTAGTTCAGGGGGCGTGAGTCGAGAGACCCAGTACTTC. The encoded protein is CASSSGGVSRETQYF.

The sample holds a few counts of this clone. The gene calls are TRBV27 and TRBJ2-7; 9 nucleotides match TRBD2. Germline CDR1 MNHEY, CDR2 SMNVEV (reference sequence). CDR3 length: 13 residues. The ends lost 6 bases at V and 6 bases at J; junction bases unmatched: 6. CDR3: CASRTSGLGEQYF. The CDR3 DNA follows: TGTGCCAGCAGGACTAGCGGTTTGGGCGAGCAGTACTTC.

The chain has TRBV4-2 and TRBJ2-1; D perhaps matches TRBD2 (7 bases). V shed 4 bases and J shed 10 bases, with 17 bases lying between them. This CDR3 contains 14 residues. Germline CDR1 is LGHNA and CDR2 is YNFKEQ. The CDR3 DNA reads TGTGCCAGCAGCCCTGTCCTAGGGGGGGGAGAGCAGTTCTTC. Translating gives CASSPVLGGGEQFF.

CDR3 DNA: TGTGCCTGGAGTAACGGGAGGTACCAAGAGACCCAGTACTTC. It codes for CAWSNGRYQETQYF. This sequence joins TRBV30 and TRBJ2-5, with 7 bases that match TRBD2. The CDR3 covers 14 residues. Unmatched junction bases numbered 3, after V lost 2 bases and J lost 0 bases. Germline CDR1 reads GTSNPN; CDR2 reads SVGIG (reference sequence).

J is TRBJ2-5 and V is TRBV23-1, with TRBD1 matching over 8 bases. TRBV23-1 is an ORF; its function is uncertain. The CDR3 runs 15 residues. V lost 4 bases and J lost 5; bases outside the gene matches: 9. The CDR3 protein is CASSLRGQGRETQYF. The CDR3 bases are TGCGCCAGCAGTCTTCGCGGACAGGGCCGGGAGACCCAGTACTTC.

The table lists this clone with a count of one. The chain joins TRBV4-2 to TRBJ1-2, with 9 bases identical to TRBD1. The CDR3 has 13 residues. Trimming removed 4 bases from V and 5 bases from J; junction bases left unmatched: 2. Per the germline V gene, CDR1 is LGHNA and CDR2 is YNFKEQ. The CDR3 bases are TGTGCCAGCAGCCGGGACAGGGATTATGGCTACACCTTC. This gives the protein CASSRDRDYGYTF.

This sequence joins TRBV5-8 and TRBJ2-1; a possible D gene is TRBD1 (5 bases). This CDR3 contains 15 residues. Between the trimmed V and J ends, which lost 5 bases and 10 bases, there was a span of 22 bases. CDR1 is SGHTS and CDR2 is YDEGEE in the germline V gene. The CDR3, as DNA: TGTGCCAGCAGAACGTCTTGGGGCGCCATGCAGGAGCAGTTCTTC. Translation gives CASRTSWGAMQEQFF.

The chain carries TRBV29-1 and TRBJ1-1; no definite D call. Trimming shortened V by 4 bases and J by 1 base, and 10 bases separated the two germline ends. CDR1 and CDR2 from the germline V gene are SQVTM and ANQGSEA. CDR3 size: 13 residues. The DNA for the CDR3 is TGCAGCGTTGTTCCGGTCCGGAACACTGAAGCTTTCTTT. Amino acids: CSVVPVRNTEAFF.

This rearrangement joins TRBV9 to TRBJ2-7; 9 nucleotides agree with TRBD2. This CDR3 has 15 residues. Germline V gene data show CDR1 as SGDLS and CDR2 as YYNGEE. Unmatched junction bases numbered 4, after V lost 0 bases and J lost 3 bases. The CDR3 sequence is CASSVAASGNYEQYF. Written as DNA, the CDR3 is TGTGCCAGCAGCGTAGCGGCTAGCGGGAACTACGAGCAGTACTTC.

This chain joins TRBV30 and TRBJ1-2; TRBD1 matches 10 bases. V trimming: 0 bases; J trimming: 6 bases; junction bases outside the gene matches: 10. Germline loops: CDR1 GTSNPN, CDR2 SVGIG (reference sequence). The CDR3 length is 16 residues. Written as DNA, the CDR3 is TGTGCCTGGAGTGTACGACAGGGGGCGCTAATCCATGGCTACACCTTC. Translating it yields CAWSVRQGALIHGYTF.

The CDR3 sequence: CAWSVLLPGKWWAGELFF. CDR3 DNA: TGTGCCTGGAGTGTTCTCCTTCCAGGGAAGTGGTGGGCCGGGGAGCTGTTTTTT. This rearrangement joins TRBV30 to TRBJ2-2; weak D call: TRBD1 (5 bases). V was trimmed by 0 bases and J by 6 bases, leaving 23 bases between them. The CDR3 runs 18 residues. CDR1 and CDR2 from the germline V gene are GTSNPN and SVGIG (reference sequence). Together with reference TRBV30 and TRBJ2-2, the CDR3 gives the full variable domain: SQTIHQWPATLVQPVGSPLSLECTVEGTSNPNLYWYRQAAGRGLQLLFYSVGIGQISSEVPQNLSASRPQDRQFILSSKKLLLSDSGFYLCAWSVLLPGKWWAGELFFGEGSRLTVL.

Only one count was recorded for this clone. The chain joins TRBV30 to TRBJ1-4, with TRBD1 as a possible D gene (6 bases). This CDR3 is 20 amino acids long. Germline V gene lookup returns CDR1 GTSNPN and CDR2 SVGIG (reference sequence). V gave up 0 bases and J gave up 2 bases, with 25 bases separating them. The DNA of the CDR3 is TGTGCCTGGAGTGTACGCAGTGCTTTGCGGGGGGCCCCGACTAATGAAAAACTGTTTTTT. This codes for CAWSVRSALRGAPTNEKLFF.

The chain recombines TRBV29-1 with TRBJ2-5; TRBD2 matches 10 bases. The CDR3 totals 15 residues. Per the germline V gene, CDR1 is SQVTM and CDR2 is ANQGSEA. The V segment lost 7 bases and the J segment 5 bases; nucleotides outside the gene matches: 13. The CDR3 region has the DNA TGCAGCGGCCGTAGGCTAGCGGGAGTTGGGGAGACCCAGTACTTC. It is translated as CSGRRLAGVGETQYF.

V and J are TRBV7-2 and TRBJ1-5; D is ambiguous. Germline V gene lookup returns CDR1 SGHTA and CDR2 FQGNSA. The CDR3 spans 15 residues. The ends were cut back, 1 base at V and 5 bases at J, with 12 bases in the middle. CDR3 protein: CASSLGGRIYQPQHF. In nucleotides, the CDR3 is TGTGCCAGCAGCTTAGGAGGACGGATTTATCAGCCCCAGCATTTT.

The genes are TRBV29-1 and TRBJ2-7; D is tentatively TRBD1 or TRBD2 (6 bases each). The CDR3 is 13 residues long. V lost 5 bases and J lost 2, with 13 bases in between. Germline V gene sequence: CDR1 SQVTM, CDR2 ANQGSEA. The CDR3 sequence is CSVSGANPYEQYF. DNA of the CDR3: TGCAGCGTTTCGGGGGCAAACCCCTACGAGCAGTACTTC.

The rearrangement uses TRBV9 and TRBJ2-5; TRBD1 or TRBD2 may be the D gene (6 bases each). The germline CDR1 and CDR2 sequences are SGDLS and YYNGEE. The CDR3 sequence is 14 residues long. Trimming took 0 bases from V and 4 from J, leaving 10 bases between them. CDR3 sequence reads: CASSVVGGGETQYF. The CDR3 nucleotides read TGTGCCAGCAGCGTAGTAGGGGGAGGAGAGACCCAGTACTTC.

The gene calls are TRBV11-1 and TRBJ2-1; D is perhaps TRBD2 (5 bases). The CDR3 has 18 amino acids. V dropped 0 bases and J dropped 11 bases, with 26 bases sitting between them. In germline, CDR1 is SGHAT, CDR2 FQDESV (reference sequence). The CDR3 is CASSLAAGGLVGPRKQFF. DNA of the CDR3: TGTGCCAGCAGCTTAGCGGCAGGAGGCTTGGTAGGGCCCCGGAAGCAGTTCTTC.

This chain uses TRBV9 with TRBJ1-1; D gene ambiguous. Germline V gene sequence: CDR1 SGDLS, CDR2 YYNGEE. The CDR3 runs 13 residues. Trimming cost V 0 bases and J 1 base, with 4 bases left between them. CDR3 DNA sequence: TGTGCCAGCAGCGTAGACGGGAACACTGAAGCTTTCTTT. It codes for CASSVDGNTEAFF.

A few counts support this clone. V and J are TRBV5-1 and TRBJ2-5; possible D gene TRBD1, 6 bases. CDR3 length: 14 residues. V was pared by 4 bases and J by 1 base, with 11 bases between. Germline values: CDR1 SGHRS, CDR2 YFSETQ. The CDR3 region is CASSKTGTQETQYF. CDR3 nucleotide sequence: TGCGCCAGCAGCAAGACAGGCACCCAAGAGACCCAGTACTTC.

CDR3 protein: CASSLRGTGIQPQHF. Written as DNA, the CDR3 is TGTGCCAGCAGCTTAAGGGGGACAGGGATTCAGCCCCAGCATTTT. The chain joins TRBV7-2 to TRBJ1-5; 9 bases map to TRBD1. Germline loops: CDR1 SGHTA, CDR2 FQGNSA. J was trimmed by 6 bases and V by 2 bases; bases with no gene match: 5. The CDR3 is made up of 15 amino acids.

J is TRBJ2-5 and V is TRBV18, with D maybe TRBD2 (5 bases). Per the germline V gene, CDR1 is KGHSH and CDR2 is LQKENI. This CDR3 comprises 16 residues. V lost 3 bases, J lost 5 bases, and 19 bases lay in between. CDR3 bases: TGTGCCAGCTCACCGAGGGCCTCTAACTCTCGGGAGACCCAGTACTTC. This gives the protein CASSPRASNSRETQYF. Full variable domain (outside the CDR3, taken from reference TRBV18 and TRBJ2-5): NAGVMQNPRHLVRRRGQEARLRCSPMKGHSHVYWYRQLPEEGLKFMVYLQKENIIDESGMPKERFSAEFPKEGPSILRIQQVVRGDSAAYFCASSPRASNSRETQYFGPGTRLLVL.

The chain is built from TRBV5-8 and TRBJ2-4; no clear D. Trimming took 1 base from V and 1 from J, leaving 9 bases between them. CDR3 length: 15 amino acids. Germline V gene lookup returns CDR1 SGHTS and CDR2 YDEGEE. The CDR3: CASSLLPTAKNIQYF. CDR3 coding DNA: TGTGCCAGCAGCTTGTTACCCACCGCCAAAAACATTCAGTACTTC.

J is TRBJ2-1 and V is TRBV5-4; D remains ambiguous. Germline V gene lookup returns CDR1 SGHNT and CDR2 YYREEE (reference sequence). V was pared by 3 bases and J by 5 bases, with 6 bases between. This CDR3 has 12 residues. The CDR3 sequence: CASSSSDNEQFF. The CDR3 region has the DNA TGTGCCAGCAGCTCCTCGGACAATGAGCAGTTCTTC.

This clone has just a few counts. In DNA form, the CDR3 reads TGTGCCAGCAGTTCCGATGCCGGCTACACCTTC. Translating gives CASSSDAGYTF. V is TRBV6-5 and J is TRBJ1-2; D call uncertain. V was trimmed by 4 bases and J by 8 bases, leaving 8 bases between them. Germline V gene lookup returns CDR1 MNHEY and CDR2 SVGAGI. CDR3 length: 11 residues.

V is TRBV5-6 and J is TRBJ2-4; TRBD2 is a possible D gene (5 bases). Trimming took 2 bases from V and 9 from J, leaving 12 bases between them. The CDR3 contains 13 residues. Germline V gene data show CDR1 as SGHDT and CDR2 as YYEEEE. CDR3 DNA: TGTGCCAGCAGCTTAGAAGCGGTCGGCATTCAGTACTTC. Its translation: CASSLEAVGIQYF.